This note documents a single T cell receptor (beta chain) sequence. The sample holds many counts of this clonotype. Its antigen is unknown. Per-base qualities were not stored, and no clone one base away is much larger. The data were taken from a study of T cell repertoires in cytomegalovirus infection (dated by TCRdb to the late 2010s). For the study in its entirety: Donor HLA type was relevant to the analysis, because carriage of CMV infection together with the matching HLA type was indicated by public TCR beta signatures. What the study reported, not specific to this receptor: In both this cohort and an independent cohort of 352 donors, the cumulative frequency of public TCR beta family members distinguished carriers of CMV infection plus the relevant HLA type. The ex vivo response was dominated by HLA-C-restricted CMV-specific TCR beta clonotypes, which also provided the single most frequent clonotype in two of eight donors.

Sequencing took place on an Illumina HiSeq 1500. TCRdb took the public reads, trimmed them with fastp at Q25, ran MiXCR for clone calling and kept in-frame beta chains. Rows with a matching CDR3 protein are joined into one entry that keeps the most common DNA and genes. The sample has over 90,000 distinct CDR3 sequences on record, approximately 15% of them singletons. Together, the top ten hold more than 7% of the sample. The germline V gene (reference sequence) yields LGHDT for CDR1 and YNNKEL for CDR2. From cysteine to phenylalanine, the CDR3 is 20 amino acids long. Solely the CDR3 DNA is kept, with 60 bases framed from the first base. Ends trimmed: V by 2 bases, J by 0 bases; bases unmatched to a gene: 16.

The chain is assembled from TRBV3-1 and TRBJ2-1; 7 middle bases align to TRBD2. This receptor was identified in a human donor in good health (CMV status not recorded). Some clones in this sample may be carry-over from other donors' samples. The specimen was PBMCs. The DNA reads TGTGCCAGCAGCCAAACAAGAGCTAGCGGAACCGGCCTCTCCTACAATGAGCAGTTCTTC. This codes for CASSQTRASGTGLSYNEQFF.